This T cell receptor beta chain was sequenced in a study of shared clonotypes between healthy human individuals (TCRdb year 2020). In the study overall: A few men and a couple of women, aged 18 to 49 years, made up the cohort. Each donor's leukapheresis produced roughly between about 0.9 and 9.5 billion PBMCs. Libraries were prepared and TCR repertoires were sequenced by different laboratories using diverse techniques, in order to increase sequencing depth and limit assay-specific biases. The study deeply sequenced blood TCR repertoires of five healthy adults to estimate repertoire size and the extent of clonotype sharing between individuals. Per donor, three plates each were used for CD4 naive and CD4 memory, two for CD8 naive, and one for CD8 memory.

Donors were healthy HIV-negative adults with no recently reported acute infections or vaccinations. Every donor was a Caucasian adult residing in Nashville, Tennessee, USA. Magnetic negative selection was used to enrich CD4+ T cells, after which naive cells were positively selected on CD45RA and the negative fraction became the memory subset. Blood was obtained by leukapheresis, after which PBMCs were separated by Ficoll-Histopaque density gradient centrifugation and cryopreserved in liquid nitrogen vapor phase. Analytical flow cytometry was used to check the purity and quantity of each magnetically sorted T cell population. From each sorted fraction, genomic DNA was isolated and quantified by UV absorbance on a Nanodrop 2000c. Using the deep immunoSEQ assay, multiplex PCR amplified TCR CDR3 regions from genomic DNA. For each cell subset, the extracted genomic DNA was distributed evenly across all wells of several immunoSEQ 96-well plates, and each plate served as one replicate. For sorted subsets, each replicate PCR was loaded with 200 ng genomic DNA, equivalent to 25,000 to 35,000 T cell genomes. The purified libraries were quantified using a Qubit 3.0 fluorometer, sized with a Bioanalyzer 2100, and then quantified again using the KAPA Library Quantification kit. Every immunoSEQ 96-well plate was sequenced on a separate single-read 150-cycle Illumina NextSeq 550 flow cell. The authors processed their data as follows. Because only junctional sequences without quality scores were contained in the immunoSEQ output, filtering matching that applied to full-length reads could not be performed. Sequences were annotated with PyIR, a Python wrapper for IgBLAST v1.9, using IMGT germline references to assign V/J genes and CDR3. Any read was removed if the V/J assignment was weak (E-value above 1e-6), the CDR3 was missing, or the read contained stop codons, out-of-frame junctions, or ambiguous translated residues. V3J clonotypes were defined by identical inferred V gene, J gene, and CDR3 amino acid sequence. Percentage overlap between repertoires was calculated by dividing the number of shared unique clonotypes by the size of the smaller repertoire. Three approaches were used to assess repertoire richness: RTK rarefaction, the Chao1 estimator, and Recon v2.1 estimates of unobserved clonotypes. Generation probabilities for all TCRbeta clonotypes obtained by the gDNA method from a handful of donors were computed using OLGA. The source is immuneACCESS, and TCRdb retained only in-frame sequences with V and J called. Part of the clones is not carried over; for the studies checked, unresolved V genes explain less than half of this, and the remainder is unexplained. V and J calls and clone size come straight from that table; D and trimming were deduced from the DNA. The sample profile shows about 1.1 million clones; 75% to 85% of them were found once. The leading ten clones occupy about 0.52% of the sample.

Remarks on this clone: Its specific antigen is unknown. Base-call qualities are not available, and no considerably larger clone is one nucleotide away.

General findings and caveats noted by the study authors: Roughly 5% of naive CD4, more than 3% of naive CD8, approximately 2.2% of memory CD4, and about 0.4% of memory CD8 clonotypes were shared across several donors. Larger estimated clonotype richness was generally found for naive subsets than for memory subsets. Sampling was restricted to blood, and TCR repertoires in tissues likely differ from the TCR repertoires found in blood. Higher generation probabilities were observed for clonotypes shared by all four sorted-subset donors than for non-shared clonotypes. Rarefaction of sorted-subset datasets indicated incomplete sequencing despite the large sequencing depth. The genetic and exposure-history diversity represented was limited by the small number of donors. Based on pairwise subsampling, the degree of clonotype sharing among donors was expected to be affected by sequencing depth.

Here V drops 0 bases and J drops 6 bases, and the junction holds 11 bases not matched to any gene. CDR1 and CDR2 (SGDLS, YYNGEE) derive from the germline V gene. The CDR3 holds 17 amino acids from the cysteine to the phenylalanine. Here the CDR3 DNA is all that survives: 51 bases in frame from base 1. The clonotype comes from a man between 18 and 35 years old in good health. Some clones in this sample may be carry-over from other donors' samples. The specimen was memory CD4+ T cells from PBMCs. This specimen's cell subset or site label, per the study, means: CD45RA-negative fraction. Recombination connected TRBV9 to TRBJ2-2; 7 middle bases align to TRBD1. The DNA reads as follows: TGTGCCAGCAGCGTAGCCCTCGACAGGGATATAGCCGGGGAGCTGTTTTTT. It is translated as CASSVALDRDIAGELFF. Supplemented by the reference TRBV9 and TRBJ2-2 proteins around the CDR3, the complete variable domain is DSGVTQTPKHLITATGQRVTLRCSPRSGDLSVYWYQQSLDQGLQFLIQYYNGEERAKGNILERFSAQQFPDLHSELNLSSLELGDSALYFCASSVALDRDIAGELFFGEGSRLTVL.